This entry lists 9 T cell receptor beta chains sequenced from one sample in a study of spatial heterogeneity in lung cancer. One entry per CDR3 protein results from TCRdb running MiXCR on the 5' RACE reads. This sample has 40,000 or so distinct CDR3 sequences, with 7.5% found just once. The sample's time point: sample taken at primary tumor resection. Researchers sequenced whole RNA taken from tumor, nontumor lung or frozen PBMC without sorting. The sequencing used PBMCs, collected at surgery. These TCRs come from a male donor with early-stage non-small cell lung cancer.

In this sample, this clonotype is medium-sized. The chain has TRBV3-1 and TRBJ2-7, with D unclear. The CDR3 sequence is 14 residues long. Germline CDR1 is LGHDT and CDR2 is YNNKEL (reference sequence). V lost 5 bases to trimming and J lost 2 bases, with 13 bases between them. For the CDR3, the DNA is TGTGCCAGCAGCAGGACGGGCTCAACCTACGAGCAGTACGTC. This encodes CASSRTGSTYEQYV.

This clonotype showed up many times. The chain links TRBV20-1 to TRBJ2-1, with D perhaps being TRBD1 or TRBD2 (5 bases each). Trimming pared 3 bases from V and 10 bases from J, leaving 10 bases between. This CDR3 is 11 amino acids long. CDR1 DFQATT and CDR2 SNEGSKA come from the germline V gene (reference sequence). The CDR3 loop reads CSASNRDEQFF. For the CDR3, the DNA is TGCAGTGCTAGCAACCGGGACGAGCAGTTCTTC.

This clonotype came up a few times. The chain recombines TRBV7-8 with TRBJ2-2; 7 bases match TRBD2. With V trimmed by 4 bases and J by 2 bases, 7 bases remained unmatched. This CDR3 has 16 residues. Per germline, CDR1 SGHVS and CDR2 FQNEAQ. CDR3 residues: CASSYLADSNTGELFF. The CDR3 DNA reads TGTGCCAGCAGCTACCTAGCGGACTCTAACACCGGGGAGCTGTTTTTT.

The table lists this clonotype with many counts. The CDR3 here is CATSDPRGAETQYF. The CDR3, as DNA: TGTGCCACCAGTGACCCGCGAGGGGCAGAGACCCAGTACTTC. The chain joins TRBV24-1 to TRBJ2-5, with D perhaps assigned TRBD1 or TRBD2 (5 bases each). The V and J ends lost 4 bases and 4 bases respectively, with 12 bases between them. CDR3 length: 14 residues. The germline CDR1 and CDR2 sequences are KGHDR and SFDVKD.

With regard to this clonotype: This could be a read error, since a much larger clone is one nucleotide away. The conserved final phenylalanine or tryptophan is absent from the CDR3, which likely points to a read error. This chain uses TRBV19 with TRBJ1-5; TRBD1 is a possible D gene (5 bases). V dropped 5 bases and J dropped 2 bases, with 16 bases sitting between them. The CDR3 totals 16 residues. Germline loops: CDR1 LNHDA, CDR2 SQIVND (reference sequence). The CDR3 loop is CASSHRQKGGNQPQHS. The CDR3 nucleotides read TGTGCCAGTAGTCACCGACAGAAAGGGGGCAATCAGCCCCAGCATTCT.

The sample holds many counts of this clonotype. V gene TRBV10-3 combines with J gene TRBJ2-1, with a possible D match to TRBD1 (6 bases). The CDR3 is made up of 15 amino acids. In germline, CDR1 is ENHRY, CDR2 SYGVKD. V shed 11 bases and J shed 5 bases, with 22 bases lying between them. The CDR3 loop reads CASQVGQGIHNEQFF. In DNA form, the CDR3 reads TGTGCCTCCCAAGTGGGGCAGGGGATCCACAATGAGCAGTTCTTC.

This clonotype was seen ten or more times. In nucleotides, the CDR3 is TGTGCCAGCAGAACAGGGGTCGCGAACTATGGCTACACCTTC. Translation gives CASRTGVANYGYTF. The gene calls are TRBV6-2 or TRBV6-3 and TRBJ1-2, with TRBD1 matching over 7 bases. V shed 6 bases, J shed 2 bases, and the junction held 6 bases outside the gene matches. Germline CDR1 and CDR2: MNHEY and SVGEGT. This CDR3 region has 14 residues.

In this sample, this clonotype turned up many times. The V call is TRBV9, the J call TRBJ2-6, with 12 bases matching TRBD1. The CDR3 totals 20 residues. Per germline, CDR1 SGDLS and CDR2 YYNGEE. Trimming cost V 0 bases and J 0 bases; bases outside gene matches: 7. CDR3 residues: CASSVGGQGAPSSGANVLTF. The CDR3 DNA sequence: TGTGCCAGCAGCGTAGGGGGACAGGGGGCGCCGAGCTCTGGGGCCAACGTCCTGACTTTC.

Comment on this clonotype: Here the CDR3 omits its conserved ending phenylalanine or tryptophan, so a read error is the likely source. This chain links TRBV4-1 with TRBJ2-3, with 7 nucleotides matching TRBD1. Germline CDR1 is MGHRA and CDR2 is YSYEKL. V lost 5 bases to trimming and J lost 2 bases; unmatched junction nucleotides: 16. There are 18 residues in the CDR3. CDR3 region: CASSSSRLQGRPTDTQYL. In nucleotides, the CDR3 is TGCGCCAGCAGCTCAAGTCGCCTACAGGGGCGACCCACAGATACGCAGTATCTT.